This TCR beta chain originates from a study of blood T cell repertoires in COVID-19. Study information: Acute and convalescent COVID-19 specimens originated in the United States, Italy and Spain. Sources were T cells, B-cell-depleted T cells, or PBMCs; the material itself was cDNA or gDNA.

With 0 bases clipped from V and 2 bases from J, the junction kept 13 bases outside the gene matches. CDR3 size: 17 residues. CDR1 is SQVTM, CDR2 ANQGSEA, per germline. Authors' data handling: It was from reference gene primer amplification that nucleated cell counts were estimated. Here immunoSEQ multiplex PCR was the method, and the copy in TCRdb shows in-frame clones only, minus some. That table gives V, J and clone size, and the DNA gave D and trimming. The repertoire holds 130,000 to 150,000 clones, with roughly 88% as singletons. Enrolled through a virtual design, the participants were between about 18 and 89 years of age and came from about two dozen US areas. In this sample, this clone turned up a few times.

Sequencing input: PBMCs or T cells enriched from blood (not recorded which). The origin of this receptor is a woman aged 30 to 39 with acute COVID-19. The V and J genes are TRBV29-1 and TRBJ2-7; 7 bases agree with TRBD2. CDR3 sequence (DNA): TGCAGCGTTGAAGATCGTAATGGGGAGGGCAGGGCCTACGAGCAGTACTTC. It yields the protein CSVEDRNGEGRAYEQYF.